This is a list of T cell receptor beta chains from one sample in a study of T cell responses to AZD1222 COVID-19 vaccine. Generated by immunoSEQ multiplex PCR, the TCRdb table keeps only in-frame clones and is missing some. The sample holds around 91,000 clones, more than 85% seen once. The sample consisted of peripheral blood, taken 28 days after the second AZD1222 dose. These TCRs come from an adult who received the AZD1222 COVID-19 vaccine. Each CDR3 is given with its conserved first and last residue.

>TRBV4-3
CASSQDSARGNQPQHF
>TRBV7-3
CASSLSSGSYNEQFF
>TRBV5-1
CASSLRQSYEQYF
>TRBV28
CASSRGNYGYTF
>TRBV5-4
CASSLSGRKDTQYF
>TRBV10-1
CASSDPGGDTGELFF
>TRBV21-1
CASSNGRSSTDTQYF
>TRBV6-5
CASSLRHSTNEKLFF
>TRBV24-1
CATSDLLAGGQTDTQYF
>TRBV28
CASSPLAGRYEQYF
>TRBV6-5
CASSYWSGRAPYEQYF
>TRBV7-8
CASSLAAIPNYGYTF
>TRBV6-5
CASTKTDTGELFF
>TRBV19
CASSIRGQYEQYF
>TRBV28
CASRTGGTEAFF
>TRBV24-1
CATSDSTAGGKGRNQPQHF
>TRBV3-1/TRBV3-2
CASSQPRTGGNTDTQYF
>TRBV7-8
CASRKALDNEQFF
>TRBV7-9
CASSLTDGAWASGYTF
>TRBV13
CASSLRDRPNTEAFF
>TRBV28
CASSYGGNPPQHF
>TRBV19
CASTWTGTNYGYTF
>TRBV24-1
CATSDPQWTDSRETQYF
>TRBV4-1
CASSQVAGGQRNYGYTF
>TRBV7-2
CASSPNQGDTQYF
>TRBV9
CASSVDGGNQPQHF
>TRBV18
CASSPLLAGTYEQYF
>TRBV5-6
CASSSFFRTGGVETQYF
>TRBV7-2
CASSPGQQLGLHF
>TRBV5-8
CASSLARGGSNYGYTF
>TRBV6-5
CASSPSGQENYGYTF
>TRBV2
CASNGVDRSNEKLFF
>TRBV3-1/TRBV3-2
CASSPPSGSIDEQFF
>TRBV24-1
CATIRRGQNHLNYGYTF